This entry describes one T cell receptor (beta chain). The sample belongs to a study of T cell changes during pregnancy in multiple sclerosis. In germline, CDR1 is SGHDN, CDR2 FVKESK. V dropped 0 bases and J dropped 1 base, with 21 bases sitting between them. The CDR3 has 19 amino acids. Profiled with immunoSEQ multiplex PCR; TCRdb holds only in-frame clones, not every one. The sample records 75,000 to 85,000 clones, around 93% being singletons. This sequence joins TRBV14 and TRBJ1-1; weak D call: TRBD1 (6 bases). Source: peripheral blood, taken in the second trimester of pregnancy. The receptor comes from a female donor with multiple sclerosis, enrolled in a pregnancy study. The CDR3 protein is CASSQDRGLFGGQNTEAFF. The CDR3, as DNA: TGTGCCAGCAGCCAAGATCGGGGATTGTTCGGGGGGCAGAACACTGAAGCTTTCTTT.